This is a list of T cell receptor beta chains from one sample in a study of blood T cells in healthy people across ages. MiXCR, run by TCRdb on the 5' RACE reads, gives a single entry per CDR3 protein. In the table there are a few hundred thousand distinct CDR3 sequences, 27% of which are singletons. Input material: blood. Source of these receptors: a woman between 65 and 79 years old in good health. CDR3s include the opening cysteine and the closing phenylalanine or tryptophan. Each record gives: CDR3 protein, CDR3 DNA, V gene, clone size, D gene, J gene. D genes are given only for firm matches. A row's size may be missing; if present it is once, few, many or a size class.

CDR3aa: CASSFGVGTEAFF
CDR3nt: TGTGCCAGCAGTTTCGGGGTAGGCACTGAAGCTTTCTTT
v_gene: TRBV6-2/TRBV6-3
abundance: NA
d_gene: NA
j_gene: TRBJ1-1

CDR3aa: CASSQDMNTEAFF
CDR3nt: TGTGCCAGCAGCCAGGACATGAACACTGAAGCTTTCTTT
v_gene: TRBV14
abundance: many
d_gene: NA
j_gene: TRBJ1-1

CDR3aa: CATSDPNQPQHF
CDR3nt: TGTGCCACGTCTGACCCCAATCAGCCCCAGCATTTT
v_gene: TRBV19
abundance: NA
d_gene: NA
j_gene: TRBJ1-5

CDR3aa: CASSPRGSTHRWTDTQYF
CDR3nt: TGTGCCAGCAGTCCCCGGGGGAGCACCCACAGATGGACAGATACGCAGTATTTT
v_gene: TRBV7-9
abundance: NA
d_gene: NA
j_gene: TRBJ2-3

CDR3aa: CSVGLAGRSTDTQYF
CDR3nt: TGCAGCGTCGGACTAGCGGGGCGTTCCACAGATACGCAGTATTTT
v_gene: TRBV29-1
abundance: few
d_gene: TRBD2
j_gene: TRBJ2-3

CDR3aa: CASSQGRIQETQYF
CDR3nt: TGTGCCAGCAGCCAAGGGAGAATTCAAGAGACCCAGTACTTC
v_gene: TRBV3-1
abundance: NA
d_gene: NA
j_gene: TRBJ2-5

CDR3aa: CASSWSGGTQYF
CDR3nt: TGTGCCAGCAGTTGGTCGGGCGGTACGCAGTATTTT
v_gene: TRBV6-5
abundance: once
d_gene: NA
j_gene: TRBJ2-3

CDR3aa: CASSLIPPRDADTQYF
CDR3nt: TGTGCCAGCAGCTTAATCCCCCCCAGGGATGCAGATACGCAGTATTTT
v_gene: TRBV7-2
abundance: many
d_gene: NA
j_gene: TRBJ2-3

CDR3aa: CASSLVPGDNEKLFF
CDR3nt: TGTGCCAGCAGCTTAGTACCCGGGGATAATGAAAAACTGTTTTTT
v_gene: TRBV7-8
abundance: few
d_gene: NA
j_gene: TRBJ1-4

CDR3aa: CSVEGGTAYGYTF
CDR3nt: TGCAGCGTTGAAGGAGGGACAGCCTATGGCTACACCTTC
v_gene: TRBV29-1
abundance: many
d_gene: TRBD1
j_gene: TRBJ1-2

CDR3aa: CSAGDRGKSLTDTQYF
CDR3nt: TGCAGTGCTGGCGACAGAGGGAAGTCCCTCACAGATACGCAGTATTTT
v_gene: TRBV20-1
abundance: NA
d_gene: NA
j_gene: TRBJ2-3

CDR3aa: CASREGTGHNSPLHF
CDR3nt: TGTGCCAGCAGGGAAGGGACAGGTCATAATTCACCCCTCCACTTT
v_gene: TRBV12-3/TRBV12-4
abundance: few
d_gene: TRBD1
j_gene: TRBJ1-6

CDR3aa: CSAHSGGAFAYEQYF
CDR3nt: TGCAGTGCTCATAGCGGGGGGGCGTTTGCCTACGAGCAGTACTTC
v_gene: TRBV20-1
abundance: NA
d_gene: TRBD2
j_gene: TRBJ2-7

CDR3aa: CASSFGQGLDNSPLHF
CDR3nt: TGTGCCAGCAGTTTCGGGCAGGGGCTTGATAATTCACCCCTCCACTTT
v_gene: TRBV12-3/TRBV12-4
abundance: few
d_gene: NA
j_gene: TRBJ1-6

CDR3aa: CASSFYSSYEQYF
CDR3nt: TGTGCCAGCAGCTTTTACAGCTCCTACGAGCAGTACTTC
v_gene: TRBV7-9
abundance: NA
d_gene: NA
j_gene: TRBJ2-7

CDR3aa: CASSSMGQPAEQYF
CDR3nt: TGTGCCAGCAGCTCTATGGGTCAGCCAGCCGAGCAGTACTTC
v_gene: TRBV7-9
abundance: NA
d_gene: NA
j_gene: TRBJ2-7

CDR3aa: CATSTRDRAYNEQFF
CDR3nt: TGTGCCACTTCAACCCGGGACAGGGCTTACAATGAGCAGTTCTTC
v_gene: TRBV28
abundance: few
d_gene: TRBD1
j_gene: TRBJ2-1

CDR3aa: CASSADRGVNEKLFF
CDR3nt: TGTGCCAGCAGCGCCGACAGGGGAGTTAATGAAAAACTGTTTTTT
v_gene: TRBV9
abundance: NA
d_gene: TRBD1
j_gene: TRBJ1-4

CDR3aa: CASGPNLSGNTIYF
CDR3nt: TGCGCCAGCGGACCGAACCTCTCTGGAAACACCATATATTTT
v_gene: TRBV5-1
abundance: few
d_gene: NA
j_gene: TRBJ1-3

CDR3aa: CSAPSGGRNTEAFF
CDR3nt: TGCAGTGCTCCGTCGGGGGGTCGGAACACTGAAGCTTTCTTT
v_gene: TRBV20-1
abundance: few
d_gene: NA
j_gene: TRBJ1-1

CDR3aa: CASSQDLRTQETQYF
CDR3nt: TGTGCCAGCAGCCAAGATTTGCGGACACAAGAGACCCAGTACTTC
v_gene: TRBV4-2
abundance: NA
d_gene: NA
j_gene: TRBJ2-5

CDR3aa: CASSLAGGLTDTQYF
CDR3nt: TGTGCCAGCAGTTTAGCGGGGGGGCTTACAGATACGCAGTATTTT
v_gene: TRBV12-3/TRBV12-4
abundance: few
d_gene: NA
j_gene: TRBJ2-3

CDR3aa: CASSPPRGYTF
CDR3nt: TGTGCCAGCAGCCCTCCCCGAGGCTACACCTTC
v_gene: TRBV9
abundance: few
d_gene: NA
j_gene: TRBJ1-2

CDR3aa: CASSLDAGGKLFF
CDR3nt: TGTGCCAGCAGCTTAGATGCAGGGGGAAAACTGTTTTTT
v_gene: TRBV7-9
abundance: many
d_gene: TRBD1
j_gene: TRBJ1-4

CDR3aa: CASSLTRGGYETQYF
CDR3nt: TGTGCCAGCAGCTTAACTCGGGGGGGCTATGAGACCCAGTACTTC
v_gene: TRBV7-3
abundance: NA
d_gene: TRBD2
j_gene: TRBJ2-5

CDR3aa: CAWSIRRQAGNTIYF
CDR3nt: TGTGCCTGGAGTATCCGACGTCAGGCTGGAAACACCATATATTTT
v_gene: TRBV30
abundance: few
d_gene: NA
j_gene: TRBJ1-3

CDR3aa: CASSLSGRTRGYGYTF
CDR3nt: TGTGCCAGCAGCTTAAGCGGTCGGACCCGCGGCTATGGCTACACCTTC
v_gene: TRBV7-2
abundance: few
d_gene: NA
j_gene: TRBJ1-2

CDR3aa: CASSASGLTEQFF
CDR3nt: TGTGCCAGCAGTGCCTCGGGACTAACTGAACAGTTCTTC
v_gene: TRBV2
abundance: few
d_gene: TRBD2
j_gene: TRBJ2-1

CDR3aa: CASIGNAGSYTEAFF
CDR3nt: TGTGCCAGTATTGGTAACGCAGGGTCGTACACTGAAGCTTTCTTT
v_gene: TRBV19
abundance: few
d_gene: NA
j_gene: TRBJ1-1

CDR3aa: CSARVGSGNTIYF
CDR3nt: TGCAGTGCTAGAGTCGGATCTGGAAACACCATATATTTT
v_gene: TRBV20-1
abundance: few
d_gene: NA
j_gene: TRBJ1-3

CDR3aa: CASSLDRDHGTQYF
CDR3nt: TGCGCCAGCAGCCTAGACAGGGATCATGGGACCCAGTACTTC
v_gene: TRBV5-1
abundance: NA
d_gene: TRBD1
j_gene: TRBJ2-5

CDR3aa: CASSALQETQYF
CDR3nt: TGTGCCAGCAGCGCCCTCCAAGAGACCCAGTACTTC
v_gene: TRBV7-2
abundance: many
d_gene: NA
j_gene: TRBJ2-5

CDR3aa: CASSYGHREAFF
CDR3nt: TGTGCCAGCAGTTATGGACACCGGGAAGCTTTCTTT
v_gene: TRBV11-3
abundance: NA
d_gene: NA
j_gene: TRBJ1-1

CDR3aa: CASRDWGGTEAFF
CDR3nt: TGTGCCAGCAGGGACTGGGGGGGCACTGAAGCTTTCTTT
v_gene: TRBV6-6
abundance: NA
d_gene: NA
j_gene: TRBJ1-1

CDR3aa: CSARGGTGNYEQYF
CDR3nt: TGCAGTGCTAGAGGAGGGACAGGGAACTACGAGCAGTACTTC
v_gene: TRBV20-1
abundance: NA
d_gene: TRBD1
j_gene: TRBJ2-7